The 13 T cell receptor beta chains below were found in one sample sequenced in a study of T cell repertoires in cytomegalovirus infection. One entry per CDR3 protein results from TCRdb running MiXCR on the reads. The table has about 100,000 distinct CDR3 sequences, less than 25% seen once; the top ten hold about two fifths. The sequenced sample consisted of CD8+ T cells from PBMCs. Receptors were obtained from a human donor in good health (CMV status not recorded). Some clones in this sample may be carry-over from other donors' samples.

The chain combines TRBV12-3 or TRBV12-4 with TRBJ1-1; D unresolved. V gave up 1 base and J gave up 2 bases, with 8 bases separating them. This CDR3 spans 14 amino acids. This CDR3 is CASSLDTGNTEAFF. Here the CDR3 DNA reads TGTGCCAGCAGTTTAGACACGGGAAACACTGAAGCTTTCTTT.

This chain connects TRBV6-5 to TRBJ1-1, with D possibly TRBD1 on 5 matching bases. The ends were cut back, 0 bases at V and 4 bases at J, with 15 bases in the middle. This CDR3 has 16 amino acids. The germline V gene has CDR1 MNHEY and CDR2 SVGAGI. The CDR3 nucleotides are TGTGCCAGCAGTTACTCGGTGGACGGCGGGGGCACTGAAGCTTTCTTT. Translation: CASSYSVDGGGTEAFF.

CDR3 sequence reads: CASSQERDRDREKLFF. DNA of the CDR3: TGTGCCAGCAGCCAGGAGCGAGACAGGGATCGGGAAAAACTGTTTTTT. The chain recombines TRBV7-9 with TRBJ1-4, with 7 bases fitting TRBD1. The V and J ends lost 5 bases and 8 bases, in that order; junction bases with no gene match: 14. Germline CDR1 reads SEHNR; CDR2 reads FQNEAQ (reference sequence). This CDR3 has 16 amino acids.

In its sample, this clonotype was seen many times. Written as DNA, the CDR3 is TGTGCCAGCAGCTTGGGACAGGGACTCAATCAGCCCCAGCATTTT. It encodes CASSLGQGLNQPQHF. The chain joins TRBV7-6 to TRBJ1-5, with TRBD1 identical over 9 bases. Unmatched junction bases numbered 3, after V lost 3 bases and J lost 3 bases. The CDR3 is 15 amino acids. The germline V gene has CDR1 SGHVS and CDR2 FNYEAQ.

This clonotype was detected ten times or more. The rearrangement joins TRBV7-9 to TRBJ2-7; TRBD2 matches 12 bases. The trim removed 8 bases at V and 2 bases at J, leaving 1 base unmatched. Germline V gene sequence: CDR1 SEHNR, CDR2 FQNEAQ (reference sequence). This CDR3 contains 13 residues. Written as DNA, the CDR3 is TGTGCCAGCCGACTAGCGGGGGCCTACGAGCAGTACTTC. Its protein product is CASRLAGAYEQYF.

A few counts support this clonotype. The V gene is TRBV7-9, the J gene TRBJ1-4; 8 bases are a match to TRBD1. The V gene's germline CDR1 is SEHNR and CDR2 FQNEAQ (reference sequence). V lost 1 base, J lost 1 base, and 5 bases stayed unmatched. The CDR3 spans 17 residues. The CDR3 DNA reads TGTGCCAGCAGCTTAGAGGGACAGGAAAAAACTAATGAAAAACTGTTTTTT. It encodes CASSLEGQEKTNEKLFF.

This clonotype occurred once. This chain uses TRBV6-2 or TRBV6-3 with TRBJ2-1; unclear D gene. Trimming removed 2 bases at V and 7 bases at J, with 6 bases between. CDR3 length: 12 residues. The germline V gene has CDR1 MNHEY and CDR2 SVGEGT. For the CDR3, the DNA is TGTGCCAGCAGTTACGGCCAGAATGAGCAGTTCTTC. Protein sequence: CASSYGQNEQFF.

The chain employs TRBV7-6 and TRBJ2-5; the D call may be TRBD1 or TRBD2 (5 bases each). Trimming cost V 0 bases and J 5 bases, with 16 bases left between them. Per germline, CDR1 SGHVS and CDR2 FNYEAQ. The CDR3 contains 16 residues. CDR3 in DNA: TGTGCCAGCAGCTTAGCGGGATTGGGGGTCGAGGAGACCCAGTACTTC. It is translated as CASSLAGLGVEETQYF.

About this clonotype: It may be a read error: a sequence one base away is much more abundant. The chain carries TRBV6-2 or TRBV6-3 and TRBJ2-3; D tentatively fits TRBD1 or TRBD2 (5 bases each). CDR1 is MNHEY, CDR2 SVGEGT, per germline. CDR3 length equals 14 residues. CDR3 loop: CAGSYTQGVDTQYF. Written as DNA, the CDR3 is TGTGCCGGCAGTTATACCCAGGGAGTGGATACGCAGTATTTT.

This clonotype was counted many times. The rearrangement uses TRBV5-6 and TRBJ2-1; 9 nucleotides match TRBD2. J was trimmed by 4 bases and V by 3 bases; bases with no gene match: 17. The CDR3 contains 19 residues. The V gene's germline CDR1 is SGHDT and CDR2 YYEEEE. In nucleotides, the CDR3 is TGTGCCAGCAGCTCCCGGGTTTTTGTGCCTAGCGGGGCTTACAATGAGCAGTTCTTC. Protein: CASSSRVFVPSGAYNEQFF.

This clonotype was picked up a small number of times. V is TRBV28 and J is TRBJ2-2; D unclear. CDR3 length: 16 residues. Germline lookup yields CDR1 MDHEN and CDR2 SYDVKM. V lost 7 bases to trimming and J lost 0 bases, with 15 bases between them. The CDR3 here is CASTHWQVSNTGELFF. In DNA, the CDR3 is TGTGCCAGCACCCATTGGCAGGTTTCGAACACCGGGGAGCTGTTTTTT.

The chain has TRBV30 and TRBJ1-1, with no clear D. This CDR3 has 12 residues. Germline values: CDR1 GTSNPN, CDR2 SVGIG (reference sequence). V was clipped by 3 bases and J by 5 bases, with 10 bases between them. In DNA, the CDR3 is TGTGCCTGGAGGGCGGCGAGTACTGAAGCTTTCTTT. Translation: CAWRAASTEAFF.

V is TRBV28 and J is TRBJ2-3; D unclear. This CDR3 comprises 16 residues. CDR1 and CDR2 from the germline V gene are MDHEN and SYDVKM. V was pared by 5 bases and J by 2 bases, with 17 bases between. The CDR3 loop reads CASSTPPGRYTDTQYF. The CDR3 DNA reads TGTGCCAGCAGTACCCCCCCCGGACGGTACACAGATACGCAGTATTTT.